This T cell receptor beta chain was sequenced during a study of identical twins. Study-level results: Cord blood's abundant beta clonotypes had fewer insertions, unlike memory repertoires. Surplus twin overlap in beta out-of-frame sequences was less pronounced.

In its sample, this clonotype was seen many times. The antigen remains unidentified. TCRdb reprocessed the 5' RACE reads via MiXCR and lists one record per CDR3 protein. The profile shows about 150,000 distinct CDR3 sequences, around 3.5% of them singletons. V was shortened by 6 bases and J by 3 bases, with 13 bases between the two germline ends. There are 14 residues in the CDR3. Germline V gene sequence: CDR1 SGHRS, CDR2 YFSETQ. The chain uses TRBV5-1 and TRBJ1-5, with D possibly matching TRBD1 (6 bases). The sequence was collected from a man younger than 30 in good health. Sequencing used memory T cells sorted from blood. The CDR3 reads CASTRTDSNQPQHF. The CDR3 coding sequence is TGCGCCAGCACCCGGACAGACTCCAATCAGCCCCAGCATTTT.